This T cell receptor (beta chain) was sequenced for a study of T cells in localized non-small cell lung cancer. Comments on this clone: What it recognizes is unknown.

Trimming pared 6 bases from V and 1 base from J, leaving 9 bases between. CDR3 length: 13 residues. The V gene's germline CDR1 is MNHEY and CDR2 SMNVEV (reference sequence). Overall study results and limits: Appearances in adjacent lung were noted for a median 57 of the top 100 tumor clones. Patients showing higher blood T cell density tended to see longer overall survival. Uninvolved adjacent lung had more T cell clonality than any other tissue, topping tumor.

Sequenced by immunoSEQ multiplex PCR; TCRdb stores in-frame clones only, minus some. The table lists tens of thousands of clones, about 92% of them singletons. The chain is built from TRBV27 and TRBJ1-1, with D uncertain. The source of this sequence is a woman aged 35 to 69 with stage I lung adenocarcinoma. The sequencing here drew on peripheral blood, taken before any cancer treatment. The CDR3 here is CASRRRENTEAFF. The CDR3 DNA is TGTGCCAGCAGGCGGCGGGAGAACACTGAAGCTTTCTTT.